This T cell receptor beta chain was recovered during a study of blood T cell repertoires in COVID-19. The CDR3 has 14 amino acids. CDR1 and CDR2 (germline): MNHNS, SASEGT. Trimming removed 2 bases from V and 4 bases from J, with 12 bases in between. Original handling: Estimates of nucleated cell counts were drawn from the amplification of reference gene primers. Clones were sequenced by immunoSEQ multiplex PCR, and TCRdb holds only the in-frame ones, with some missing. From that table come the V and J calls and clone size; the DNA was used to work out D and trimming. The profile shows roughly 200,000 clones, approximately 85% of them singletons.

The sequenced sample consisted of peripheral blood. This clonotype originated in a human donor with active or convalescent COVID-19. The donor label of this sample is uncertain. The V and J genes are TRBV6-1 and TRBJ2-7, with D maybe TRBD1 (5 bases). The CDR3 here is CASSESGYGYEQYF. For the CDR3, the DNA is TGTGCCAGCAGTGAATCAGGGTATGGGTACGAGCAGTACTTC.